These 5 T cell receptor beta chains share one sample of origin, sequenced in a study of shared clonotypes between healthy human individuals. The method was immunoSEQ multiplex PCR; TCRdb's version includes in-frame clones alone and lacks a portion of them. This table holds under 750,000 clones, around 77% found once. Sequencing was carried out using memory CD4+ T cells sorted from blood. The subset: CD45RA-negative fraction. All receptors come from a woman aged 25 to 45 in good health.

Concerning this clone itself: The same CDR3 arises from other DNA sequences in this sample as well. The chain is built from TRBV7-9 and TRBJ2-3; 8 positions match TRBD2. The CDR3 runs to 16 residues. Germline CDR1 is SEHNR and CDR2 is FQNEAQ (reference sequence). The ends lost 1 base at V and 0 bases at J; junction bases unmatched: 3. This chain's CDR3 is CASSLVAGPSTDTQYF. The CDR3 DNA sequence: TGTGCCAGCAGCTTAGTAGCGGGGCCTAGCACAGATACGCAGTATTTT.

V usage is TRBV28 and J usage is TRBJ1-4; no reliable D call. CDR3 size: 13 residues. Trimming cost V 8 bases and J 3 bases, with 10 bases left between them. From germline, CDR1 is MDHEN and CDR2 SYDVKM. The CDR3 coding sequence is TGTGCCAGCCTAGGCCCGTCTAATGAAAAACTGTTTTTT. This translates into CASLGPSNEKLFF.

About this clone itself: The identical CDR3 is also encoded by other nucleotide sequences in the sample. The DNA of the CDR3 is TGTGCTACAGAGCGGGGGGGGAACTATGGCTACACCTTC. It translates to CATERGGNYGYTF. This chain connects TRBV28 to TRBJ1-2; D possibly corresponds to TRBD1 (5 bases). Per the germline V gene, CDR1 is MDHEN and CDR2 is SYDVKM. This CDR3 comprises 13 residues.

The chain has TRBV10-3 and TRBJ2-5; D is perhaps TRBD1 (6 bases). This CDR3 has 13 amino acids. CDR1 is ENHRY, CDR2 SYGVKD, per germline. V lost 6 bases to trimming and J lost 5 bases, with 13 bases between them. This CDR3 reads CAISGQSRETQYF. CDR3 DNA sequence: TGTGCCATCAGCGGACAGAGCCGGGAGACCCAGTACTTC.

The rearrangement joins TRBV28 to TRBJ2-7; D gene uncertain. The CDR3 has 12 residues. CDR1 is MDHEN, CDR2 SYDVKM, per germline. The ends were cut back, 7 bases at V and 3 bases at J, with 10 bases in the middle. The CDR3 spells CASTSKVYEQYF. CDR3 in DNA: TGTGCCAGCACCTCTAAGGTCTACGAGCAGTACTTC.